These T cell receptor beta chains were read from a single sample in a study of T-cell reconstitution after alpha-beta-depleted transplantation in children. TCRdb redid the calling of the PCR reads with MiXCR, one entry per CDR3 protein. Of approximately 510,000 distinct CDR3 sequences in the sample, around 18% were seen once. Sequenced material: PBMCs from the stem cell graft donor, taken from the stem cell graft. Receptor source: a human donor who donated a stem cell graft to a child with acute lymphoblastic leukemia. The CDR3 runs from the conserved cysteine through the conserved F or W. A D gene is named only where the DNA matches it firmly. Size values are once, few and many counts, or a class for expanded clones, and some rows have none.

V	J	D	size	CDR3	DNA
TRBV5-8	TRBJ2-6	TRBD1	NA	CASSLGFRRQGISAGANVLTF	TGTGCCAGCAGCTTAGGATTTCGGAGACAGGGAATCTCTGCTGGGGCCAACGTCCTGACTTTC
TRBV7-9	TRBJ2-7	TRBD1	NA	CASTAGGIHEQYF	TGTGCCAGCACGGCAGGGGGCATCCACGAGCAGTACTTC
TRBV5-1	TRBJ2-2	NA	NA	CASSYFVGRRSNTGELFF	TGCGCCAGCAGCTACTTTGTAGGACGGAGGTCTAACACCGGGGAGCTGTTTTTT
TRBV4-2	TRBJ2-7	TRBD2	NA	CASSSRLASFYEQYF	TGTGCCAGCAGCTCCCGACTAGCGAGCTTTTACGAGCAGTACTTC
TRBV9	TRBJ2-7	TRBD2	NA	CASTIGGSFGEQYF	TGTGCCAGCACGATCGGCGGGAGTTTTGGGGAGCAGTACTTC
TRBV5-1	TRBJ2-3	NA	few	CASSPARGSSTDTQYF	TGCGCCAGCAGCCCGGCCAGGGGTTCTAGCACAGATACGCAGTATTTT
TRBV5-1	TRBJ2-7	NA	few	CASSLRTAPYEQYF	TGCGCCAGCAGCTTACGGACAGCCCCCTACGAGCAGTACTTC
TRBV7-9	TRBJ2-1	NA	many	CASSLAAGNNEQFF	TGTGCCAGCAGCTTAGCCGCGGGGAATAATGAGCAGTTCTTC
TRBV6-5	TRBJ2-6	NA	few	CASSYSTGSSGANVLTF	TGTGCCAGCAGTTACTCTACAGGGAGCTCTGGGGCCAACGTCCTGACTTTC
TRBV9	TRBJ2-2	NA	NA	CASSLHNTGELFF	TGTGCCAGCAGTCTGCATAACACCGGGGAGCTGTTTTTT
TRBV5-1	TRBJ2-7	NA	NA	CASSLEGLSYEQYF	TGCGCCAGCAGCTTGGAGGGCCTCTCCTACGAGCAGTACTTC
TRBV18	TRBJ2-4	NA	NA	CASSGGGKNIQYF	TGTGCCAGCTCTGGAGGTGGCAAAAACATTCAGTACTTC
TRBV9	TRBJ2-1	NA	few	CASSPSVSYNEQFF	TGTGCCAGCAGCCCGAGCGTCTCCTACAATGAGCAGTTCTTC
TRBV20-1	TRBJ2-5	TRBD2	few	CSARDQTSLKETQYF	TGCAGTGCTAGAGACCAGACTAGCTTAAAAGAGACCCAGTACTTC
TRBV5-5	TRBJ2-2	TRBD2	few	CASSLASGSSTGELFF	TGTGCCAGCAGCTTGGCAAGCGGGAGTTCGACCGGGGAGCTGTTTTTT
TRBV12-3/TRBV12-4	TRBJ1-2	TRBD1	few	CASSRLRGRDGYTF	TGTGCCAGCAGCCGGCTCAGGGGGAGGGATGGCTACACCTTC
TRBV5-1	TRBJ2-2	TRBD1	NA	CASRAPFRIRDRATTGELFF	TGCGCCAGCAGGGCTCCCTTCCGTATCCGGGACAGGGCGACCACCGGGGAGCTGTTTTTT
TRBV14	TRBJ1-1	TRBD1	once	CASSHLSEGQAGEAFF	TGTGCCAGCAGCCACCTGTCCGAGGGACAGGCAGGTGAAGCTTTCTTT
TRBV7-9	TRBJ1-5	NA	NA	CASSFAEGMGAQHF	TGTGCCAGCAGCTTCGCGGAGGGGATGGGGGCCCAGCATTTT
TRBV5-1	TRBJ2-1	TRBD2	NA	CASSLRRLAGGLEQFF	TGCGCCAGCAGCTTGAGACGACTAGCGGGAGGGCTGGAGCAGTTCTTC
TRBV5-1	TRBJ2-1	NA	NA	CASSRARGALRQNNEQFF	TGCGCCAGCAGCCGGGCGCGGGGCGCACTAAGGCAAAACAATGAGCAGTTCTTC
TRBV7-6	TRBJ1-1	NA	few	CASSLFRGGPTDTEAFF	TGTGCCAGCAGCTTATTTAGGGGGGGCCCTACAGACACTGAAGCTTTCTTT